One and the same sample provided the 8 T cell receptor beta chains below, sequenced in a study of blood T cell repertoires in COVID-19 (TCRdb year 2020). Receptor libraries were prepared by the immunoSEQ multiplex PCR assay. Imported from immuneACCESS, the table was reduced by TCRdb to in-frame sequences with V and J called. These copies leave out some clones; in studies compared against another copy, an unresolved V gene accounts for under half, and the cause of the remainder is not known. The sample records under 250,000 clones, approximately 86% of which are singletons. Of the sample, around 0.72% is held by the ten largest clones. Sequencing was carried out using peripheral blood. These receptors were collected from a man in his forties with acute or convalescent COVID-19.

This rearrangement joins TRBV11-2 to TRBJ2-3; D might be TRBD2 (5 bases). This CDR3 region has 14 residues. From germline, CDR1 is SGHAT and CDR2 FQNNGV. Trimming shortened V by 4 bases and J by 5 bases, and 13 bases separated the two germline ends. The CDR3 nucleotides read TGTGCCAGCAGCTCCGACCCAGCGGTAGATACGCAGTATTTT. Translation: CASSSDPAVDTQYF.

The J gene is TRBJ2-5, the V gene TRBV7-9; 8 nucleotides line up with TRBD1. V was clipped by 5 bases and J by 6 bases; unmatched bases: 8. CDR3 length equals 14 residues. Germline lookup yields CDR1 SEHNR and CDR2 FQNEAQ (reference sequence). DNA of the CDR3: TGTGCCAGCAGCCCCTCCAGGGGGCCAAAGACCCAGTACTTC. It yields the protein CASSPSRGPKTQYF. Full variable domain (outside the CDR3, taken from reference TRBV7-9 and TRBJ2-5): DTGVSQNPRHKITKRGQNVTFRCDPISEHNRLYWYRQTLGQGPEFLTYFQNEAQLEKSRLLSDRFSAERPKGSFSTLEIQRTEQGDSAMYLCASSPSRGPKTQYFGPGTRLLVL.

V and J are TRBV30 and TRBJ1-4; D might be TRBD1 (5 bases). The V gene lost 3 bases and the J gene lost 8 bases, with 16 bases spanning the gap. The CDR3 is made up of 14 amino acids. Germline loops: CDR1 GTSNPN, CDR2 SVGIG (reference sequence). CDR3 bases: TGTGCCTGGAGCCGGGGACCGGCGGGAGAAAAACTGTTTTTT. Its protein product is CAWSRGPAGEKLFF.

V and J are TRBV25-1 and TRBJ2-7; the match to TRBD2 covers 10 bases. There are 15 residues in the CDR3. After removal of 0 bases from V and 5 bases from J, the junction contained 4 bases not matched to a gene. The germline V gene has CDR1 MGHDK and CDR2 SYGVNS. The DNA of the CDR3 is TGTGCCAGCAGTGAATATCTAGCGGGAGTAGACGAGCAGTACTTC. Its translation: CASSEYLAGVDEQYF.

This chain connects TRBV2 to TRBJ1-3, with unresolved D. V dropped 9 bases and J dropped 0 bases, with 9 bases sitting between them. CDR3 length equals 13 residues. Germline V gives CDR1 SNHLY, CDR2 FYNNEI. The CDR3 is CASRESSGNTIYF. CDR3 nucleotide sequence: TGTGCCAGTCGGGAGAGCTCTGGAAACACCATATATTTT.

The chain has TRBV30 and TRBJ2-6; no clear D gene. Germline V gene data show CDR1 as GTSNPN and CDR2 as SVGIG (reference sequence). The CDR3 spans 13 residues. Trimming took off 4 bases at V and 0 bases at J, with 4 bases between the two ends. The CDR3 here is CAWTRSGANVLTF. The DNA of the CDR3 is TGTGCCTGGACTCGCTCTGGGGCCAACGTCCTGACTTTC.

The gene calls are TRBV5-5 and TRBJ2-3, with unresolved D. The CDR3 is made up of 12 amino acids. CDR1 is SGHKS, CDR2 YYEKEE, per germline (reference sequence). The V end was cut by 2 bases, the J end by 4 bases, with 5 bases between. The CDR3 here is CASSFRSDTQYF. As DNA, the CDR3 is TGTGCCAGCAGCTTCAGATCAGATACGCAGTATTTT.

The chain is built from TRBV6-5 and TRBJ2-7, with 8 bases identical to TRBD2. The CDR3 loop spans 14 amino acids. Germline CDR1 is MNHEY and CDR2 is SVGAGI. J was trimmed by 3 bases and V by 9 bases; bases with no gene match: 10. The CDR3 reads CASRQAGVGYEQYF. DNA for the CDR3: TGTGCCAGTAGACAAGCGGGAGTTGGCTACGAGCAGTACTTC.